This T cell receptor (beta chain) derives from a study of monozygotic twins with inflammatory bowel disease. Study-level results: Evidence did not back any single strong signal or clonotype linked to IBD. Healthy co-twins, by inverse Simpson, had higher TCRbeta diversity than their siblings with IBD.

About this clonotype: Its antigen is not known.

The CDR3 length is 15 residues. Germline CDR1 and CDR2: SGHTA and FQGNSA. Across eight separate reactions for each sample, cDNA was made. TCRdb derives one entry per CDR3 protein from the 5' RACE reads, leaving out DNA. The sample table sets out some 440,000 distinct CDR3 sequences. The J gene is TRBJ1-6, the V gene TRBV7-2; TCRdb outputs TRBD1, but without DNA this stays unchecked. The receptor was derived from a human donor with ulcerative colitis or Crohn's disease, or a healthy co-twin of an affected twin (not recorded which). Sequencing was done on a sample of blood. CDR3 residues: CASSLEGQGRSPLHF.